Listed here is a single TCR beta chain. This sample is part of a study of blood T cell repertoires in COVID-19. Across the whole study: There were acute and convalescent COVID-19 samples, and they came from the United States, Italy and Spain. T cells, B-cell-depleted T cells, or PBMCs provided the cDNA or gDNA that served as material.

Study processing details: Amplified reference gene primers provided the basis for estimating nucleated cell counts. Generated by immunoSEQ multiplex PCR, the TCRdb table keeps only in-frame clones and is missing some. V, J and clone size derive from that table, while D and trimming were established from the DNA sequence. Of 65,000 to 85,000 clones listed, about 80% are singletons. V dropped 2 bases and J dropped 2 bases, with 10 bases sitting between them. Germline-derived CDR1 and CDR2 are SGDLS and YYNGEE. This CDR3 region has 15 residues. The sequencing sample was made of peripheral blood. The chain is built from TRBV9 and TRBJ2-2, with D tentatively TRBD2 (6 bases). This clonotype was sampled from a man aged 50 to 59 with active or convalescent COVID-19. DNA for the CDR3: TGTGCCAGCAGCGTGTGGGACTTTAACACCGGGGAGCTGTTTTTT. This codes for CASSVWDFNTGELFF.